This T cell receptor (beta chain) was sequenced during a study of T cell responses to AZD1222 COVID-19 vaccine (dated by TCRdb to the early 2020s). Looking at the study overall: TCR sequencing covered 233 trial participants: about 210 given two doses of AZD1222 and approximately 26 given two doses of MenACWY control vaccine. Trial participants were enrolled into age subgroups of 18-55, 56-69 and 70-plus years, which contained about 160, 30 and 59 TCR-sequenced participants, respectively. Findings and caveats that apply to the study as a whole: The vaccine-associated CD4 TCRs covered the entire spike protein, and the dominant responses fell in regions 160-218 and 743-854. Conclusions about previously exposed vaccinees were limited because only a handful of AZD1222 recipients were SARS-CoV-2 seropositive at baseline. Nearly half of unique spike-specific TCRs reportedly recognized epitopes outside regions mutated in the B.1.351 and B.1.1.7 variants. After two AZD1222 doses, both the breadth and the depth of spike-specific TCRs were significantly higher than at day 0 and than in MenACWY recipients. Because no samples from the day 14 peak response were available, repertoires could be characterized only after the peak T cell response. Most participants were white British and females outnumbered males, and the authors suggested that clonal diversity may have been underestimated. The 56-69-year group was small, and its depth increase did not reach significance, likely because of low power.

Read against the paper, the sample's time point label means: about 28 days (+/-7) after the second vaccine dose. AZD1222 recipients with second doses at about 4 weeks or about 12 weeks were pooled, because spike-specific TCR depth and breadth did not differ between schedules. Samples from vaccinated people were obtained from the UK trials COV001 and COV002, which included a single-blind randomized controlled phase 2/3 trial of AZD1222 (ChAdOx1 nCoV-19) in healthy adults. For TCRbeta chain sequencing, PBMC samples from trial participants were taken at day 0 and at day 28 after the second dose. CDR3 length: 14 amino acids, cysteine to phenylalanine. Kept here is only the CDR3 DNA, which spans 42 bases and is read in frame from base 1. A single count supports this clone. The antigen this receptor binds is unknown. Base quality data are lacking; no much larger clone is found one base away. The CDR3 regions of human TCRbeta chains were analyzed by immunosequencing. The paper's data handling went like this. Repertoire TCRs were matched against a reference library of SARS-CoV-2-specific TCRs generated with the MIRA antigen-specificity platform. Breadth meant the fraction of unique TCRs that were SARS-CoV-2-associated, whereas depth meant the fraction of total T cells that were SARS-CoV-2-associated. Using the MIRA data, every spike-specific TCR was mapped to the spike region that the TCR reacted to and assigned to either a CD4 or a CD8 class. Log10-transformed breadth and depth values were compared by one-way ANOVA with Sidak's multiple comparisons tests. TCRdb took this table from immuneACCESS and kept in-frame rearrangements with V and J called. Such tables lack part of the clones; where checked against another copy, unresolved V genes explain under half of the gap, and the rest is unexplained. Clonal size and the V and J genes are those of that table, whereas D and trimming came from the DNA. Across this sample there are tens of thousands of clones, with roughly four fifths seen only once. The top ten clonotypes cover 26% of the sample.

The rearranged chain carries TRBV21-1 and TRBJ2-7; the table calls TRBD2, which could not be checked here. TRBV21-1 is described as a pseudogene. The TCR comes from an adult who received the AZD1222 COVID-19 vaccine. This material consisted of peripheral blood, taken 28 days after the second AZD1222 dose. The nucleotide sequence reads TGTGCCAGCAGCAAAGCGGGAGACGCCTACGAGCAGTACTTC. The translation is CASSKAGDAYEQYF.